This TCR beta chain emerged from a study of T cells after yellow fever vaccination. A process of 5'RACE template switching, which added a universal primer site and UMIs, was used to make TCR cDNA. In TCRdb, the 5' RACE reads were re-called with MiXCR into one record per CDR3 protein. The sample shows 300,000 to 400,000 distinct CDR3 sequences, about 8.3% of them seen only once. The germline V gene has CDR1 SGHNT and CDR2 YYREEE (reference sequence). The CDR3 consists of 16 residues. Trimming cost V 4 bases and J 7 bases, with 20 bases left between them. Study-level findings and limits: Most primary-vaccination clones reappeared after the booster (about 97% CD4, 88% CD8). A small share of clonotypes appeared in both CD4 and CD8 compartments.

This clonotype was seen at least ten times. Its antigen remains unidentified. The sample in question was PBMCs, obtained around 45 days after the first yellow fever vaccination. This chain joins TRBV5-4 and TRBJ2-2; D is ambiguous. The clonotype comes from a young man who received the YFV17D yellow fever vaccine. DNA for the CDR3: TGTGCCAGCAGCACACAACAGCCCCTTGGTGTCGGGGAGCTGTTTTTT. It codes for CASSTQQPLGVGELFF.